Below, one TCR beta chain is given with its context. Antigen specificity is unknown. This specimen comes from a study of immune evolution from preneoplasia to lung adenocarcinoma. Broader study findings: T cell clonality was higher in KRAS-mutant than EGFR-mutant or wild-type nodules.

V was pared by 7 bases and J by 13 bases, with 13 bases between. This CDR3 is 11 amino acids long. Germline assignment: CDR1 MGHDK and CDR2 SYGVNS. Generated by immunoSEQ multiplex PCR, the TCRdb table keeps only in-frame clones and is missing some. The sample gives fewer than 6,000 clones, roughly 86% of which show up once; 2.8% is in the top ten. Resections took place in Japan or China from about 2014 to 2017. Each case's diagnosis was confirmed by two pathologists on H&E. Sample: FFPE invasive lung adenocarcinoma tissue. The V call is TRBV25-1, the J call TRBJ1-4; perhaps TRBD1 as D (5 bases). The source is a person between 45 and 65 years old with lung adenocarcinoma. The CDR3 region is CASTTGHGLFF. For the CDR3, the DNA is TGTGCCAGCACCACGGGGCATGGACTGTTTTTT.